The sequence of this T cell receptor beta chain was determined in a study of early T cells in non-severe SARS-CoV-2 infection. Across the whole study: Bulk RNA isolated from unsorted whole blood underwent sequencing; chains were not paired.

Study-wide results and caveats: Matching with VDJdb favored anti-spike CD8 responses (missing private and CD4 specificities).

This clonotype was seen many times. What it binds is unknown. Individual cDNA molecules carried attached unique molecular identifiers. TCRdb itself ran the 5' RACE reads through MiXCR, one entry per CDR3 protein. Of roughly 34,000 distinct CDR3 sequences in the sample, roughly 6.8% were seen once. The source material was whole blood, sampled at baseline. This receptor was taken from an adult who was a healthcare worker with PCR-confirmed SARS-CoV-2 infection or an uninfected control (not recorded which).

The CDR3 region has the DNA TGTGCCAGCCAGGGGAATGACGAGCAGTTCTTC. Translated: CASQGNDEQFF. The chain employs TRBV11-2 and TRBJ2-1; tentatively, D is TRBD1 (6 bases). Germline V gene data show CDR1 as SGHAT and CDR2 as FQNNGV. V lost 8 bases to trimming and J lost 10 bases, with 12 bases between them. The CDR3 spans 11 residues.